The present TCR beta chain was sequenced within a study of beta chain features in type 1 diabetes. The investigators reverse transcribed all of the isolated RNA, so they sequenced expressed TCRB transcripts. Profiling relied on immunoSEQ multiplex PCR, and the TCRdb table lists in-frame clones only, not all of them. The sample contains 300,000 to 450,000 clones, roughly 13% of which appear only once. Broader study findings: Significant though moderate, a shortening of TCRB CDR3s appeared in all four CD4+ subsets of Type 1 diabetes patients.

Germline assignment: CDR1 SEHNR and CDR2 FQNEAQ (reference sequence). V lost 5 bases to trimming and J lost 4 bases; unmatched junction nucleotides: 7. The CDR3 is 15 residues long. Each sorted fraction was over 95% pure. This clone turned up a few times. Its antigen remains unidentified. Sequencing was done on a sample of naive CD4+ T cells from blood. The clonotype comes from a woman aged 18-29 years with type 1 diabetes. The V gene is TRBV7-9, the J gene TRBJ1-1; the match to TRBD1 covers 10 bases. The CDR3 loop is CASSNFGQGGTEAFF. The CDR3, as DNA: TGTGCCAGCAGCAACTTTGGACAGGGGGGCACTGAAGCTTTCTTT.